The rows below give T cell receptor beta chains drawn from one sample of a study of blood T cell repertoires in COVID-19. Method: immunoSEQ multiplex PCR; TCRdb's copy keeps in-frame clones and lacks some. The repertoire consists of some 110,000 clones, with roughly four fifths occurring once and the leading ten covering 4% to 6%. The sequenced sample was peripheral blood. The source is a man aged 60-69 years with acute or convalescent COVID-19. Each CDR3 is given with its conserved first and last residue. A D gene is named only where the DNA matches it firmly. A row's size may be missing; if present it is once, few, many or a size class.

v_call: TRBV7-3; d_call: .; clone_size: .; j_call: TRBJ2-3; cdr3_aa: CASSSTTASTDTQYF; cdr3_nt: TGTGCCAGCAGCTCGACTACTGCTAGCACAGATACGCAGTATTTT
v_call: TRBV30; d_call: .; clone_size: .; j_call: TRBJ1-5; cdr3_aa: CAQEMKNSNQPQHF; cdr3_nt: TGTGCCCAAGAGATGAAAAATAGCAATCAGCCCCAGCATTTT
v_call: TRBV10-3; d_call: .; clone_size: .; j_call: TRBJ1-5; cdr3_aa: CAISESGGYQPQHF; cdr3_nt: TGTGCCATCAGTGAGTCCGGGGGATATCAGCCCCAGCATTTT
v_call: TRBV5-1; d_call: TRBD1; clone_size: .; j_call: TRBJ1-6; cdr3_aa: CASREGQGSSPLHF; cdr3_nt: TGCGCCAGCAGAGAGGGACAGGGAAGTTCACCCCTCCACTTT
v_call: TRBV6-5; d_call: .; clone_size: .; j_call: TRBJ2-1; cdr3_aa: CASKATVNSYNEQFF; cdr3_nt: TGTGCCAGCAAGGCGACAGTTAACTCCTACAATGAGCAGTTCTTC
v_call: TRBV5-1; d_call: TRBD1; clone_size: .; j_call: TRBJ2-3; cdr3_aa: CASSFAATGVTDTQYF; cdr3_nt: TGCGCCAGCAGCTTTGCCGCGACAGGGGTCACAGATACGCAGTATTTT
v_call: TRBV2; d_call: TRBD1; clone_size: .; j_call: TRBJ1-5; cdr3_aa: CASSQQGTRYNQPQHF; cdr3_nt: TGTGCCAGCAGTCAACAGGGGACCCGATACAATCAGCCCCAGCATTTT
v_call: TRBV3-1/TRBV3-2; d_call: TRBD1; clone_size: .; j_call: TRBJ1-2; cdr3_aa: CASSQDDRGYGYTF; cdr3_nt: TGTGCCAGCAGCCAAGACGACAGGGGCTATGGCTACACCTTC
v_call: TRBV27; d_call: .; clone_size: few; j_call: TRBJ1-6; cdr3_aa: CASSLLQQGRGVYSPLHF; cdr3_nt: TGTGCCAGCAGTTTGCTACAACAGGGACGAGGGGTTTATTCACCCCTCCACTTT
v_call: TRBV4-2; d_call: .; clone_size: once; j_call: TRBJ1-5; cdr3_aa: CASSQGTGGNQPQHF; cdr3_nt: TGTGCCAGCAGCCAAGGTACGGGTGGGAATCAGCCCCAGCATTTT
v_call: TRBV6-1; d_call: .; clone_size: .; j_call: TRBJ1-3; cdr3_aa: CASSERAGGNTIYF; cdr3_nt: TGTGCCAGCAGTGAGAGGGCCGGGGGAAACACCATATATTTT
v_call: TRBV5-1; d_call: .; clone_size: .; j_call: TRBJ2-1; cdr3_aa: CASSLTADSYNEQFF; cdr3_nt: TGCGCCAGCAGCTTGACAGCGGACTCCTACAATGAGCAGTTCTTC
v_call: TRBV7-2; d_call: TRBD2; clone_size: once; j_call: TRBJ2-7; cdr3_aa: CASSLLAGLWEQYF; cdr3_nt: TGTGCCAGCAGCTTACTAGCGGGGCTCTGGGAGCAGTACTTC
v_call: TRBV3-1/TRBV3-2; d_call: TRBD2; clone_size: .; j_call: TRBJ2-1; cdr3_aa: CASSQVGREGLNEQFF; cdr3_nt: TGTGCCAGCAGCCAAGTGGGGCGGGAGGGGCTGAATGAGCAGTTCTTC
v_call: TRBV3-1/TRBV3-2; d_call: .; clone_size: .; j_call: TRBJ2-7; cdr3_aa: CASSPNMAPIGEQYF; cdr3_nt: TGTGCCAGCAGCCCCAACATGGCCCCGATCGGGGAGCAGTACTTC
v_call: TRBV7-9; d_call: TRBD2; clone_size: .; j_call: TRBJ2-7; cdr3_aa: CASSPTGTSGSYEQYF; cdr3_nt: TGTGCCAGCAGCCCTACTGGGACTAGCGGGAGTTACGAGCAGTACTTC
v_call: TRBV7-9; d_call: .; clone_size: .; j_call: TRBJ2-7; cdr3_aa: CASSVASYYEQYF; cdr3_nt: TGTGCCAGCAGCGTGGCTAGCTACTACGAGCAGTACTTC
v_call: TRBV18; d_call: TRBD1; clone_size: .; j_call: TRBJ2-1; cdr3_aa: CASSPPLTGGSYNEQFF; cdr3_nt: TGTGCCAGCTCACCACCCCTAACAGGGGGGTCCTACAATGAGCAGTTCTTC
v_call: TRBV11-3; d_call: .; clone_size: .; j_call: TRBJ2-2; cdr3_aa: CASSSGWMDTGELFF; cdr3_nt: TGTGCCAGCTCTTCGGGTTGGATGGACACCGGGGAGCTGTTTTTT
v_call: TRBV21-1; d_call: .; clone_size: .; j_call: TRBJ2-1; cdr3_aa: CASSNGLYRDSSYNEQFF; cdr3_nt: TGTGCCAGCAGCAACGGCCTCTACCGGGACAGCTCCTACAATGAGCAGTTCTTC
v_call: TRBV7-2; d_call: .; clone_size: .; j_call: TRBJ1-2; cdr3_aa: CASSEASGDYGYTF; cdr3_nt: TGTGCCAGCAGCGAGGCCTCAGGGGACTATGGCTACACCTTC
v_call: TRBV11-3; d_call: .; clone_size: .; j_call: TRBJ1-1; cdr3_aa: CASSQNTGGTEAFF; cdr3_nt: TGTGCCAGCAGCCAAAATACAGGTGGCACTGAAGCTTTCTTT
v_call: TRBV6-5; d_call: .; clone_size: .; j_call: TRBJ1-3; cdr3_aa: CASSQGNTIYF; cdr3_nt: TGTGCCAGCAGTCAAGGAAACACCATATATTTT
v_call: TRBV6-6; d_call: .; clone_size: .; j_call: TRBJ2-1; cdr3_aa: CASSYQRANEQFF; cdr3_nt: TGTGCCAGCAGTTACCAGCGGGCCAATGAGCAGTTCTTC
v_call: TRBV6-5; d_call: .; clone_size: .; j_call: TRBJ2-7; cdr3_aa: CASSYSAGPYEQYF; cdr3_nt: TGTGCCAGCAGTTACTCGGCAGGGCCCTACGAGCAGTACTTC
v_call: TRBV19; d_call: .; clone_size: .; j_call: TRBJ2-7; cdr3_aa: CASSRQVNYEQYF; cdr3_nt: TGTGCCAGTAGTAGGCAGGTAAACTACGAGCAGTACTTC
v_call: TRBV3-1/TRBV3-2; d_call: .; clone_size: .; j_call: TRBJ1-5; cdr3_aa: CASSQDLVGNQPQHF; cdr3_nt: TGTGCCAGCAGCCAAGATCTAGTGGGCAATCAGCCCCAGCATTTT
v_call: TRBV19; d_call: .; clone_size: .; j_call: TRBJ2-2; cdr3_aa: CASSPKTGELFF; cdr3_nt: TGTGCCAGTAGTCCCAAAACAGGGGAGCTGTTTTTT
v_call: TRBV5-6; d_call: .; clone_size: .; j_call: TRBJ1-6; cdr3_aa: CASSSTTDLLALHF; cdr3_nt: TGTGCCAGCAGCTCTACGACTGACCTTCTGGCCCTCCACTTT
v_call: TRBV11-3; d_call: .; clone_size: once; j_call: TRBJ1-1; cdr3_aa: CASSLKLQAGTEAFF; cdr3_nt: TGTGCCAGCAGCTTAAAATTGCAGGCAGGGACTGAAGCTTTCTTT
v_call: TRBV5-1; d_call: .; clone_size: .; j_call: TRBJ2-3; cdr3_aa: CASSLREDLTDTQYF; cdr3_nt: TGCGCCAGCAGCTTAAGGGAGGACCTCACAGATACGCAGTATTTT
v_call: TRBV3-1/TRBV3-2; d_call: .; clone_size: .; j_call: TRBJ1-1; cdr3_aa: CASSPRVKDTEAFF; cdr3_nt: TGTGCCAGCAGCCCCAGGGTGAAAGACACTGAAGCTTTCTTT
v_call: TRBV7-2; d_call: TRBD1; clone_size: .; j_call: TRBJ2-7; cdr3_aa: CASSSTGGSYEQYF; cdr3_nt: TGTGCCAGCAGCTCCACAGGGGGTAGCTACGAGCAGTACTTC
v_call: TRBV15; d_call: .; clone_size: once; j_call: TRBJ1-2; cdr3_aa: CATSKAYGYTF; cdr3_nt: TGTGCCACCAGCAAAGCCTATGGCTACACCTTC
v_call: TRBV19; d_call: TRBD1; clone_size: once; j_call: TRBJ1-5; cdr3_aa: CASSIGTGWNQPQHF; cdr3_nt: TGTGCCAGTAGTATAGGGACAGGGTGGAATCAGCCCCAGCATTTT
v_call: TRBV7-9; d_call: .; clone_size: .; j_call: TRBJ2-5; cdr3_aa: CASSLPGGLGETQYF; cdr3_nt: TGTGCCAGCAGCTTACCTGGGGGGTTAGGGGAGACCCAGTACTTC
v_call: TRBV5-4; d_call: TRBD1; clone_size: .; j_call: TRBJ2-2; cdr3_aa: CASSPPTGKNTGELFF; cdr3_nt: TGTGCCAGCAGCCCGCCGACAGGGAAGAACACCGGGGAGCTGTTTTTT
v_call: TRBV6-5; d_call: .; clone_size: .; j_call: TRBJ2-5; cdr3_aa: CASRRELLTETQYF; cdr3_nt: TGTGCCAGTCGGAGGGAACTTCTGACGGAGACCCAGTACTTC
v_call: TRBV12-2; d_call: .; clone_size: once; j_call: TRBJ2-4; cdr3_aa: CASRLAGLADKNIQYF; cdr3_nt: TGTGCAAGTCGCTTAGCGGGGCTAGCGGATAAAAACATTCAGTACTTC
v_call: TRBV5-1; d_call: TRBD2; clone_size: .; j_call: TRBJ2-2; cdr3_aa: CASSSGLANTGELFF; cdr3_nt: TGCGCCAGCAGCTCGGGACTAGCAAACACCGGGGAGCTGTTTTTT
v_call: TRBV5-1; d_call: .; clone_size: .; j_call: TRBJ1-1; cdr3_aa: CASSTFGGGSTEAFF; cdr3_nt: TGCGCCAGCAGCACCTTCGGGGGTGGTAGCACTGAAGCTTTCTTT
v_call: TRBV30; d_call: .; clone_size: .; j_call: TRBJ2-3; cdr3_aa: CAWSGGMKSTDTQYF; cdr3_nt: TGTGCCTGGAGTGGTGGCATGAAGTCTACAGATACGCAGTATTTT
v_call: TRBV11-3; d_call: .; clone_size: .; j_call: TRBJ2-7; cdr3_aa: CASSNRSTYEQYF; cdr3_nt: TGTGCCAGCAGCAACAGGTCAACCTACGAGCAGTACTTC
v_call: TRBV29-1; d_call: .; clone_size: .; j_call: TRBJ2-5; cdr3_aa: CSVYRVQETQYF; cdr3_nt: TGCAGCGTTTACAGGGTCCAAGAGACCCAGTACTTC
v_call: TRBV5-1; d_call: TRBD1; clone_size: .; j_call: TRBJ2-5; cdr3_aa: CASSRGQLQETQYF; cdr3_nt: TGCGCCAGCAGCCGGGGACAGCTCCAAGAGACCCAGTACTTC
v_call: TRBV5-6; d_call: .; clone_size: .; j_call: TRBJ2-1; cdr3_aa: CASSHRGRGNEQFF; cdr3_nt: TGTGCCAGCAGCCACCGGGGCCGGGGGAATGAGCAGTTCTTC
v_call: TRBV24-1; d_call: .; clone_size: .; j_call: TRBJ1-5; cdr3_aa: CATSDTRQDSNQPQHF; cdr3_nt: TGTGCCACCAGTGACACCCGACAGGATAGCAATCAGCCCCAGCATTTT
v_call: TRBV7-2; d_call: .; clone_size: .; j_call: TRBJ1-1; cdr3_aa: CASSLVGQLNTEAFF; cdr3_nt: TGTGCCAGCAGCTTAGTTGGGCAGCTGAACACTGAAGCTTTCTTT
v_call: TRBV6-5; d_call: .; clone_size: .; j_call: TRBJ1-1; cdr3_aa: CASSYSIQMNTEAFF; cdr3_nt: TGTGCCAGCAGTTACTCGATACAAATGAACACTGAAGCTTTCTTT
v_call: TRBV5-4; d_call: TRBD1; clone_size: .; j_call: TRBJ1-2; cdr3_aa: CASRQGQSDGYTF; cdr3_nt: TGTGCCAGCAGACAGGGACAGTCGGATGGCTACACCTTC
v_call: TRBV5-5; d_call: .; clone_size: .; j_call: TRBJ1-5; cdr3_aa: CASSLEHGNQPQHF; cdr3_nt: TGTGCCAGCAGCTTGGAACACGGCAATCAGCCCCAGCATTTT